This T cell receptor (beta chain) was profiled in a study of Ad26.COV2.S vaccination and SARS-CoV-2 variants. On the study more broadly: Donor was one of the participants in the Ad26.COV2.S arm of the COV1001 trial. Dosing was one shot or two shots 56 days apart.

Data came from immunoSEQ multiplex PCR; TCRdb stores just in-frame clones and leaves some out. The table has about 350,000 clones, about nine tenths seen once. As to this clone: Antigen unknown.

Described treatment: roughly 18 received Ad26.COV2.S at low or high dose, single or two shots; 5 received placebo; per-sample allocation not given. Samples came from day 63 after the first vaccine or placebo injection. The CDR3 extends over 13 amino acids. V lost 4 bases and J 3 bases, leaving 7 bases between the germline ends. Per germline, CDR1 GTSNPN and CDR2 SVGIG (reference sequence). Study-level points and caveats: Placebo recipients and vaccine recipients were similar in non-spike TCR breadth. Marked by substantial breadth, spike-specific CD8+ and CD4+ T cell responses were reportedly seen after vaccination.

The material was peripheral blood, obtained in a trial of Ad26.COV2.S vaccine versus placebo. The genes are TRBV30 and TRBJ1-6; weak D call: TRBD1 (5 bases). The receptor comes from a person between 18 and 65 years old who received the Ad26.COV2.S COVID-19 vaccine or a placebo. The chain's CDR3 is CAWMGVYNSPLHF. CDR3 nucleotides: TGTGCCTGGATGGGGGTCTATAATTCACCCCTCCACTTT.